The 18 T cell receptor beta chains presented below share a single source sample, sequenced in a study of early T cells in non-severe SARS-CoV-2 infection. TCRdb called the 5' RACE reads again in MiXCR, with one record for every CDR3 protein. The sample gives 25,000 to 40,000 distinct CDR3 sequences, 4.7% of which show up once; just under 8% is in the top ten. Material for sequencing was whole blood. Source of these receptors: an adult who was a healthcare worker with PCR-confirmed SARS-CoV-2 infection or an uninfected control (not recorded which).

At least ten counts were recorded for this clonotype. This rearrangement joins TRBV7-9 to TRBJ2-1; D perhaps matches TRBD1 (5 bases). This CDR3 has 15 residues. V lost 1 base to trimming and J lost 8 bases, with 15 bases between them. CDR1 and CDR2 from the germline V gene are SEHNR and FQNEAQ (reference sequence). The CDR3 coding sequence is TGTGCCAGCAGCTTAGTGGCAGGGAAGGTCGATGAGCAGTTCTTC. Protein: CASSLVAGKVDEQFF.

This clonotype was seen more than once but under ten times. The rearrangement uses TRBV11-2 and TRBJ2-7, with no clear D. Trimming took 5 bases from V and 3 from J, leaving 20 bases between them. This CDR3 comprises 16 residues. CDR1 SGHAT and CDR2 FQNNGV come from the germline V gene. CDR3 sequence (DNA): TGTGCCAGCAGCCCGCCGGTCAGGCCGAATTTCTACGAGCAGTACTTC. The encoded protein is CASSPPVRPNFYEQYF.

In this sample, this clonotype turned up many times. This sequence joins TRBV28 and TRBJ2-1, with D perhaps TRBD1 or TRBD2 (5 bases each). There are 14 residues in the CDR3. CDR1 and CDR2 from the germline V gene are MDHEN and SYDVKM. Trimming shortened V by 5 bases and J by 7 bases, and 15 bases separated the two germline ends. The CDR3 protein is CASSRRGIGNEQFF. The CDR3 region has the DNA TGTGCCAGCAGTCGACGGGGCATCGGGAATGAGCAGTTCTTC.

This clonotype was seen only a few times. J is TRBJ1-2 and V is TRBV12-3 or TRBV12-4; the match to TRBD1 covers 8 bases. The length of the CDR3 is 13 residues. J gave up 7 bases and V 3 bases, and 4 bases lay outside the gene matches. CDR3 nucleotides: TGTGCCAGCAGTTTTCAGGGGGCGCTTGGCTACACCTTC. Its translation is CASSFQGALGYTF.

This clonotype was observed at least ten times. The rearrangement uses TRBV28 and TRBJ2-7; D gene uncertain. Germline V gene sequence: CDR1 MDHEN, CDR2 SYDVKM. V gave up 3 bases and J gave up 0 bases, with 9 bases separating them. The CDR3 contains 14 residues. The CDR3 loop is CASSLESLSYEQYF. CDR3 DNA sequence: TGTGCCAGCAGTTTGGAGAGCCTCTCCTACGAGCAGTACTTC.

This clonotype occurred a few times. The chain carries TRBV28 and TRBJ2-1; the D is unclear. Germline V gene data show CDR1 as MDHEN and CDR2 as SYDVKM. Trimming left V 2 bases short and J 10 bases short, with 6 bases between. There are 11 residues in the CDR3. This CDR3 reads CASSLTREQFF. The CDR3 coding sequence is TGTGCCAGCAGTTTAACGCGCGAGCAGTTCTTC.

This clonotype occurred many times. The rearrangement joins TRBV28 to TRBJ1-2; the match to TRBD1 covers 8 bases. Germline V gene lookup returns CDR1 MDHEN and CDR2 SYDVKM. The V segment lost 6 bases and the J segment 2 bases; nucleotides outside the gene matches: 5. The CDR3 extends over 14 amino acids. The CDR3: CASSKGQANYGYTF. The CDR3 DNA reads TGTGCCAGCAGCAAGGGACAGGCGAACTATGGCTACACCTTC.

There are many counts of this clonotype. This chain connects TRBV7-8 to TRBJ2-6, with a possible D match to TRBD1 (6 bases). CDR3 length: 15 amino acids. Looked up from germline, CDR1 is SGHVS and CDR2 is FQNEAQ. With 4 bases removed from V and 2 bases from J, the gap between germline ends came to 9 bases. The CDR3 loop reads CASSSQGTGANVLTF. As DNA, the CDR3 is TGTGCCAGCAGCTCACAGGGAACTGGGGCCAACGTCCTGACTTTC.

As regards this clonotype: This is likely a read error, given that the CDR3 carries no conserved phenylalanine or tryptophan at its end. The rearrangement joins TRBV3-1 to TRBJ2-1; 9 nucleotides agree with TRBD2. The CDR3 is made up of 16 amino acids. Germline loops: CDR1 LGHDT, CDR2 YNNKEL (reference sequence). Trimming at V came to 5 bases and at J to 4 bases, leaving 9 bases not matched to a gene. In DNA form, the CDR3 reads TGTGCCAGCAGCGGGTCCCTAGCGGGGCTTTACAATGAGCAGTTCTCC. Translation gives CASSGSLAGLYNEQFS.

This clonotype has at least ten counts. V gene TRBV21-1 combines with J gene TRBJ2-2. TRBV21-1 is marked as a pseudogene. CDR3 length equals 14 residues. This CDR3 is CASSKAGVTGELFF. The CDR3 DNA is TGTGCCAGCAGCAAAGCGGGAGTCACCGGGGAGCTGTTTTTT.

This clonotype was counted at least ten times. V and J are TRBV7-9 and TRBJ2-7; the match to TRBD2 covers 10 bases. The J segment lost 5 bases and the V segment lost 1 base, leaving 2 bases of the junction unmatched. This CDR3 region has 14 residues. Germline V gives CDR1 SEHNR, CDR2 FQNEAQ (reference sequence). CDR3 nucleotides: TGTGCCAGCAGCTTAGGACTAGCGGGCCACGAGCAGTACTTC. Amino acids: CASSLGLAGHEQYF.

This clonotype occurred many times. The chain employs TRBV7-2 and TRBJ1-1; D gene ambiguous. V was pared by 5 bases and J by 1 base, with 8 bases between. The germline V gene has CDR1 SGHTA and CDR2 FQGNSA. The CDR3 is 13 amino acids. The CDR3 loop reads CASSRDQNTEAFF. The CDR3 nucleotides are TGTGCCAGCAGCAGGGATCAGAACACTGAAGCTTTCTTT.

This clonotype has at least ten counts. CDR3 nucleotide sequence: TGCAGCGGGCAAGAGGGGGCGGATCAGCCCCAGCATTTT. This translates into CSGQEGADQPQHF. The V and J genes are TRBV29-1 and TRBJ1-5, with TRBD1 matching 7 bases. The germline V gene encodes CDR1 SQVTM and CDR2 ANQGSEA. The CDR3 consists of 13 residues. V lost 7 bases to trimming and J lost 5 bases; unmatched junction nucleotides: 8.

This clonotype was recorded at least ten times. The rearrangement uses TRBV3-1 and TRBJ2-1; D gene ambiguous. The V end lost 1 base, the J end lost 3 bases, and 1 base lay between the germline ends. The germline CDR1 and CDR2 sequences are LGHDT and YNNKEL (reference sequence). The CDR3 runs 12 residues. In nucleotides, the CDR3 is TGTGCCAGCAGCCAAGTCTACAATGAGCAGTTCTTC. Protein: CASSQVYNEQFF.

This clonotype was counted a few times. The J gene is TRBJ1-2, the V gene TRBV6-6, with 8 bases that match TRBD1. Germline assignment: CDR1 MNHNY and CDR2 SVGAGI (reference sequence). Germline trimming cut 5 bases from V and 6 bases from J; bases unmatched to any gene: 5. The CDR3 spans 13 residues. Written as DNA, the CDR3 is TGTGCCAGCAGTCTGGACAGGGTCGATGGCTACACCTTC. As protein: CASSLDRVDGYTF.

This clonotype was detected a few times. This rearrangement joins TRBV9 to TRBJ1-6; tentative D call: TRBD1 (5 bases). V was cut by 6 bases and J by 6 bases, with 13 bases left in between. Looked up from germline, CDR1 is SGDLS and CDR2 is YYNGEE. The CDR3 spans 14 residues. CDR3 protein: CASTKGQSNSPLHF. CDR3 nucleotide sequence: TGTGCCAGCACCAAGGGGCAGTCTAATTCACCCCTCCACTTT.

This clonotype was seen at least ten times. This chain joins TRBV6-6 and TRBJ1-5; 9 bases are a match to TRBD1. Unmatched junction bases numbered 13, after V lost 4 bases and J lost 3 bases. The CDR3 totals 18 residues. Looked up from germline, CDR1 is MNHNY and CDR2 is SVGAGI (reference sequence). Here the CDR3 DNA reads TGTGCCAGCAGTTCCGACAGGGGGTTTAACGTGTTCAATCAGCCCCAGCATTTT. This gives the protein CASSSDRGFNVFNQPQHF.

In this sample, this clonotype turned up a few times. The J gene is TRBJ2-7, the V gene TRBV28; D not certain. The CDR3 has 12 residues. The germline CDR1 and CDR2 sequences are MDHEN and SYDVKM. The V end was cut by 7 bases, the J end by 2 bases, with 9 bases between. CDR3 sequence (DNA): TGTGCCAGCATCACACCTACCTACGAGCAGTACTTC. Residues: CASITPTYEQYF.